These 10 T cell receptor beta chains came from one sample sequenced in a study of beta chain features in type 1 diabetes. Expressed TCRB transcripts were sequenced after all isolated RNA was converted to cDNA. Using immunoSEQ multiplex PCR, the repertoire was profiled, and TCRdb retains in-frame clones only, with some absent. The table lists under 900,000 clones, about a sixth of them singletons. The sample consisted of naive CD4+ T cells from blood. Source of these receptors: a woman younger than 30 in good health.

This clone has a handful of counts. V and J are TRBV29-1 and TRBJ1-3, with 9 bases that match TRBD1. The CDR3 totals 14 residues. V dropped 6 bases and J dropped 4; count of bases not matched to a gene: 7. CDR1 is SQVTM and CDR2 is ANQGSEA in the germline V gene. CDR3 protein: CSVIQGAGGNTIYF. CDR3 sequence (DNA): TGCAGCGTGATACAGGGGGCTGGAGGAAACACCATATATTTT. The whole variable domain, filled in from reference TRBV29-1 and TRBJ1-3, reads SAVISQKPSRDICQRGTSLTIQCQVDSQVTMMFWYRQQPGQSLTLIATANQGSEATYESGFVIDKFPISRPNLTFSTLTVSNMSPEDSSIYLCSVIQGAGGNTIYFGEGSWLTVV.

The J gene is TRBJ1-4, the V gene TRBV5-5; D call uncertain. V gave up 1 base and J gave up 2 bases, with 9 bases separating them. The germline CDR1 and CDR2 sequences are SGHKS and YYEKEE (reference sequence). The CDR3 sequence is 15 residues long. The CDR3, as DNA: TGTGCCAGCAGCTTGCCAGGTGTCACTAATGAAAAACTGTTTTTT. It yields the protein CASSLPGVTNEKLFF.

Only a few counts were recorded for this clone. The DNA of the CDR3 is TGTGCCACCAGGCGGGGACTAGACAGCCACGAGCAGTACTTC. The encoded protein is CATRRGLDSHEQYF. V is TRBV27 and J is TRBJ2-7, with 8 bases matching TRBD2. V lost 10 bases and J lost 5; bases outside the gene matches: 13. The CDR3 is 14 residues long. From germline, CDR1 is MNHEY and CDR2 SMNVEV (reference sequence).

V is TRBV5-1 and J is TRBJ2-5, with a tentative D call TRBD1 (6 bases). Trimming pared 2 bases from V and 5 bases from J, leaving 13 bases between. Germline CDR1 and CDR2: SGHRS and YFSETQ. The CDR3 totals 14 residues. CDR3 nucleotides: TGCGCCAGCAGCTTTGGGGGCGAGGGGGAGACCCAGTACTTC. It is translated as CASSFGGEGETQYF.

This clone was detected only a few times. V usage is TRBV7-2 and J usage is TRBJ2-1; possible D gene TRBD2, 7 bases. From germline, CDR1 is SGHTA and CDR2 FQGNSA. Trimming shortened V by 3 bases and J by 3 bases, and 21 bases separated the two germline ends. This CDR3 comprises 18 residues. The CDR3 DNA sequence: TGTGCCAGCAGCTTTTATGGGGGAGGGGGATCGCACTACAATGAGCAGTTCTTC. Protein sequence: CASSFYGGGGSHYNEQFF.

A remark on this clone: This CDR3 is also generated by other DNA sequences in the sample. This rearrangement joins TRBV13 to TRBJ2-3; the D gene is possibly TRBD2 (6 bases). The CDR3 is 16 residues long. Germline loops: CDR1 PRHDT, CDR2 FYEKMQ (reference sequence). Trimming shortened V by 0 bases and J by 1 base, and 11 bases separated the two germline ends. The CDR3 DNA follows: TGTGCCAGCAGCTTAGGGAGGGGCGGGGGCACAGATACGCAGTATTTT. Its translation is CASSLGRGGGTDTQYF.

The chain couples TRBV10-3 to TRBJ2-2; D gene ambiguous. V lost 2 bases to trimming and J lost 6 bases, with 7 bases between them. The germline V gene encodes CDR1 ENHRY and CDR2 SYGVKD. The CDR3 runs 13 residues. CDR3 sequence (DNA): TGTGCCATCAGTGAGAGAGCTCCCGGGGAGCTGTTTTTT. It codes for CAISERAPGELFF.

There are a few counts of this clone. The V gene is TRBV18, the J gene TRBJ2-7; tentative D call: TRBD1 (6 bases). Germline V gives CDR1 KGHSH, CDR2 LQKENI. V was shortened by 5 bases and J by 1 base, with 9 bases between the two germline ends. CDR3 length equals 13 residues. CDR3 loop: CASSEDRSYEQYF. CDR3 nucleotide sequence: TGTGCCAGCTCAGAGGACAGATCCTACGAGCAGTACTTC.

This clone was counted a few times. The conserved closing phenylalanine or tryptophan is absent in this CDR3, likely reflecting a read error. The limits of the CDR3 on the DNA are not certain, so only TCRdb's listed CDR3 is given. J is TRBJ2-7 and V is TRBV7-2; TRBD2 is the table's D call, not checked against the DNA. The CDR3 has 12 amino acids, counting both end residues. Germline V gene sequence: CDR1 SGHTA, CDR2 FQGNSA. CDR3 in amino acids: CASSSLAGGPEL.

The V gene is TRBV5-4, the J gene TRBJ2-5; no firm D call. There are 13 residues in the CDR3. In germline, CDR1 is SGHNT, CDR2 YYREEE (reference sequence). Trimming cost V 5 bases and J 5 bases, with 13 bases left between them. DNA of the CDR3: TGTGCCAGCAGGCTGTGGACGCTTGAGACCCAGTACTTC. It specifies CASRLWTLETQYF.